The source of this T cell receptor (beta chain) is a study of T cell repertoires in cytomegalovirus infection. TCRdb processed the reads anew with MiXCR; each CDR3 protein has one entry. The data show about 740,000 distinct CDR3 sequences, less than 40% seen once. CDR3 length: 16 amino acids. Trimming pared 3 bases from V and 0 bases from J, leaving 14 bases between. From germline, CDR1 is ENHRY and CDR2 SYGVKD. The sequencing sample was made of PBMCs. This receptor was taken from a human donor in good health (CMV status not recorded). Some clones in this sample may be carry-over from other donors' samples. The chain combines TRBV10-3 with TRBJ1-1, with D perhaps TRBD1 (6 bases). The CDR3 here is CAISEPGRGVNTEAFF. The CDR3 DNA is TGTGCCATCAGTGAACCCGGCAGGGGCGTGAACACTGAAGCTTTCTTT.